This TCR beta chain was sequenced for a study of T cell responses to AZD1222 COVID-19 vaccine. J was trimmed by 4 bases and V by 0 bases; bases with no gene match: 4. The CDR3 totals 16 residues. Per the germline V gene, CDR1 is SGHDT and CDR2 is YYEEEE. Assay used: immunoSEQ multiplex PCR; TCRdb lists only in-frame clones, some missing. This table holds around 85,000 clones, around 86% found once. The source material was peripheral blood, sampled on day 0 of AZD1222 vaccination. V gene TRBV5-6 combines with J gene TRBJ2-2; 9 bases line up with TRBD2. The clonotype originates from an adult in good health. CDR3 DNA: TGTGCCAGCAGCTTGGCTCTAGCGGGGTCCACCGGGGAGCTGTTTTTT. Protein sequence: CASSLALAGSTGELFF.